Each of the 32 T cell receptor beta chains below was sequenced from the same sample in a study of blood T cells in healthy people across ages. A second PCR of 7 to 11 cycles used a sample-barcoded 5' primer and a J-beta primer mix. MiXCR, run by TCRdb on the 5' RACE reads, gives a single entry per CDR3 protein. This sample has around 1.1 million distinct CDR3 sequences; more than 30% occur once, and the top ten carry approximately 14%. Sequencing was carried out using blood. The receptor source for this set is a man aged 18 to 29 in good health.

The gene calls are TRBV7-3 and TRBJ2-3; D perhaps matches TRBD2 (6 bases). Germline CDR1 SGHTA, CDR2 FQGTGA. This CDR3 contains 15 residues. V shed 1 base and J shed 5 bases, with 13 bases lying between them. CDR3 amino acids: CASSLSSQTRDTQYF. CDR3 nucleotide sequence: TGTGCCAGCAGCTTAAGTAGCCAGACTAGAGATACGCAGTATTTT.

This clonotype was counted between two and nine times. The chain recombines TRBV12-3 or TRBV12-4 with TRBJ2-1, with D possibly TRBD2 on 6 matching bases. The CDR3 has 15 amino acids. The V and J ends lost 3 bases and 5 bases respectively, with 14 bases between them. DNA for the CDR3: TGTGCCAGCAGTTTGTTACTAGCCGCGGACAATGAGCAGTTCTTC. Amino acid sequence: CASSLLLAADNEQFF.

V usage is TRBV20-1 and J usage is TRBJ1-2, with D perhaps TRBD1 (5 bases). The V and J ends lost 6 bases and 5 bases respectively, with 16 bases between them. The CDR3 covers 13 residues. Per the germline V gene, CDR1 is DFQATT and CDR2 is SNEGSKA (reference sequence). CDR3 nucleotides: TGCAGTGCAAACCGGGACGGGCTGTATGGCTACACCTTC. This codes for CSANRDGLYGYTF.

This clonotype has just a few counts. The chain uses TRBV5-1 and TRBJ2-3; 11 bases line up with TRBD2. CDR3 length equals 15 residues. CDR1 is SGHRS and CDR2 is YFSETQ in the germline V gene. J gave up 3 bases and V 2 bases, and 2 bases lay outside the gene matches. The CDR3 DNA follows: TGCGCCAGCAGCTTTAGCGGGGGGGAGACAGATACGCAGTATTTT. Residues: CASSFSGGETDTQYF.

This clonotype showed up just a few times. Germline and junction disagree at one end, which may indicate a read error. The chain couples TRBV4-1 to TRBJ1-2, with TRBD1 matching over 7 bases. From germline, CDR1 is MGHRA and CDR2 YSYEKL. This CDR3 comprises 14 residues. The CDR3 DNA sequence: TGCACCAGCAGCCAAGCCAGGGGGTGGGGGGGCTACACCTTC. It specifies CTSSQARGWGGYTF.

Here the CDR3 DNA reads TGCAGCGTTGAAGGGCTAGCGGGGGAGGGCGAGCAGTACTTC. Translation: CSVEGLAGEGEQYF. V gene TRBV29-1 combines with J gene TRBJ2-5, with TRBD2 identical over 10 bases. Matching the DNA end better, TRBJ2-7 makes the J call doubtful. CDR3 length: 14 residues. Germline lookup yields CDR1 SQVTM and CDR2 ANQGSEA.

The V and J genes are TRBV6-2 or TRBV6-3 and TRBJ1-6; weak D call: TRBD1 (5 bases). Trimming cost V 2 bases and J 8 bases, with 19 bases left between them. The CDR3 loop spans 17 amino acids. Germline values: CDR1 MNHEY, CDR2 SVGEGT. CDR3 DNA sequence: TGTGCCAGCAGTTACGTCATGAGAGGGGCGCACGATTCACCCCTCCACTTT. This translates into CASSYVMRGAHDSPLHF.

Of note for this clonotype: Sequence at one end of the junction differs from germline and may be a read error. The CDR3 sequence: CATSNNRDVWYQETRYF. The CDR3 coding sequence is TGTGCCACCAGCAATAACCGGGACGTTTGGTACCAAGAGACCCGGTACTTC. V usage is TRBV15 and J usage is TRBJ2-5; D tentatively reads TRBD1 or TRBD2 (5 bases each). This CDR3 is built from 17 residues. Germline V CDR1 and CDR2: LNHNV, YYDKDF (reference sequence).

This chain's CDR3 is CASSFSTQGNEQFF. The CDR3 DNA reads as TGTGCCAGCAGTTTTTCCACACAGGGCAATGAGCAGTTCTTC. This chain links TRBV12-3 or TRBV12-4 with TRBJ2-1; D may be TRBD1 (6 bases). The CDR3 sequence is 14 residues long. Trimming took off 3 bases at V and 6 bases at J, with 12 bases between the two ends.

In its sample, this clonotype was seen a few times. This sequence joins TRBV4-3 and TRBJ1-4; D is unresolved. V lost 0 bases and J 8 bases, leaving 13 bases between the germline ends. The CDR3 is made up of 15 amino acids. Germline CDR1 and CDR2: LGHNA and YSLEER. The CDR3: CASSQEGRWEEKLFF. The CDR3 coding sequence is TGCGCCAGCAGCCAAGAGGGTCGGTGGGAGGAAAAACTGTTTTTT.

This chain connects TRBV10-3 to TRBJ1-1; maybe TRBD1 (5 bases). V was shortened by 7 bases and J by 0 bases, with 12 bases between the two germline ends. The CDR3 sequence is 14 residues long. In germline, CDR1 is ENHRY, CDR2 SYGVKD. In DNA, the CDR3 is TGTGCCATCACCTCGACAGTGATGAACACTGAAGCTTTCTTT. It encodes CAITSTVMNTEAFF.

The chain combines TRBV4-1 with TRBJ1-2, with 10 bases matching TRBD1. The germline gives CDR1 MGHRA, CDR2 YSYEKL. This CDR3 has 20 amino acids. V lost 3 bases and J lost 4; bases outside the gene matches: 20. The CDR3 here is CASSHSLSGRDRGLVYGYTF. CDR3 nucleotide sequence: TGCGCCAGCAGCCATAGCCTATCGGGAAGGGACAGGGGATTGGTCTATGGCTACACCTTC.

The V gene is TRBV7-2, the J gene TRBJ1-1, with a tentative D call TRBD1 (6 bases). The germline gives CDR1 SGHTA, CDR2 FQGNSA. V lost 1 base and J 1 base, leaving 10 bases between the germline ends. This CDR3 is 15 amino acids long. The CDR3 protein is CASSLGTGQNTEAFF. The CDR3 DNA is TGTGCCAGCAGCTTAGGCACAGGGCAGAACACTGAAGCTTTCTTT.

The chain recombines TRBV12-3 or TRBV12-4 with TRBJ1-3; D ambiguous. This CDR3 has 14 amino acids. Trimming removed 1 base from V and 0 bases from J, with 4 bases in between. The CDR3 coding sequence is TGTGCCAGCAGTTTAGGGGGCTCTGGAAACACCATATATTTT. It specifies CASSLGGSGNTIYF.

This chain uses TRBV4-2 with TRBJ1-6, with 7 bases aligning to TRBD1. V dropped 2 bases and J dropped 8; count of bases not matched to a gene: 9. Germline CDR1 is LGHNA and CDR2 is YNFKEQ. The CDR3 contains 16 residues. The CDR3 DNA sequence: TGTGCCAGCAGCCAACCTTCTCCCGACAGGGATTCACCCCTCCACTTT. The encoded protein is CASSQPSPDRDSPLHF.

V usage is TRBV7-2 and J usage is TRBJ1-1; no clear D gene. CDR1 is SGHTA, CDR2 FQGNSA, per germline. This CDR3 is 14 amino acids long. The ends were cut back, 1 base at V and 3 bases at J, with 9 bases in the middle. The CDR3 DNA follows: TGTGCCAGCAGCTTAGAATCTACCGACACTGAAGCTTTCTTT. It is translated as CASSLESTDTEAFF.

This chain joins TRBV15 and TRBJ1-1; D call uncertain. The CDR3 runs 12 residues. V shed 0 bases and J shed 6 bases, with 5 bases lying between them. Germline CDR1 is LNHNV and CDR2 is YYDKDF (reference sequence). CDR3 coding DNA: TGTGCCACCAGCAGAGATGGGGCTGAAGCTTTCTTT. It specifies CATSRDGAEAFF.

The chain joins TRBV6-1 to TRBJ1-1; no firm D call. The CDR3 extends over 14 amino acids. Germline CDR1 reads MNHNS; CDR2 reads SASEGT. V lost 3 bases, J lost 1 base, and 9 bases lay in between. CDR3 DNA: TGTGCCAGCAGTGAGAAGGCAAGGAACACTGAAGCTTTCTTT. This gives the protein CASSEKARNTEAFF.

This chain uses TRBV25-1 with TRBJ2-1, with D possibly being TRBD1 or TRBD2 (5 bases each). V was cut by 2 bases and J by 7 bases, with 21 bases left in between. Germline CDR1 and CDR2: MGHDK and SYGVNS. The CDR3 runs 17 residues. CDR3 loop: CASSEEGPPGRLNEQFF. In nucleotides, the CDR3 is TGTGCCAGCAGTGAAGAGGGGCCCCCGGGACGCCTGAATGAGCAGTTCTTC.

Regarding this clonotype: This may stem from a read error, because a much larger clone lies one nucleotide away. The chain combines TRBV4-3 with TRBJ1-2, with D possibly matching TRBD1 (5 bases). This CDR3 has 15 amino acids. The V end was cut by 0 bases, the J end by 4 bases, with 12 bases between. The germline gives CDR1 LGHNA, CDR2 YSLEER. CDR3 protein: CASSQDQTVPYGYTF. The CDR3 DNA is TGCGCCAGCAGCCAAGACCAGACAGTACCCTATGGCTACACCTTC.

This clonotype was seen more than once but under ten times. This chain joins TRBV7-2 and TRBJ2-5; D might be TRBD2 (5 bases). CDR3 length: 14 amino acids. V was clipped by 3 bases and J by 2 bases, with 10 bases between them. Germline lookup yields CDR1 SGHTA and CDR2 FQGNSA. CDR3 coding DNA: TGTGCCAGCAGCTTCGGGGTGCAGCAAGAGACCCAGTACTTC. It codes for CASSFGVQQETQYF.

The gene calls are TRBV7-2 and TRBJ2-4; the D gene is possibly TRBD1 (6 bases). Trimming shortened V by 3 bases and J by 13 bases, and 13 bases separated the two germline ends. The CDR3 is 12 amino acids. CDR1 SGHTA and CDR2 FQGNSA come from the germline V gene. CDR3 loop: CASSFYRDRQYF. The CDR3 DNA reads TGTGCCAGCAGCTTCTACAGGGATAGACAGTACTTC.

V gene TRBV5-1 combines with J gene TRBJ1-2, with D possibly being TRBD1 (6 bases). Germline V gene sequence: CDR1 SGHRS, CDR2 YFSETQ. The CDR3 covers 15 residues. The V gene lost 1 base and the J gene lost 4 bases, with 14 bases spanning the gap. CDR3 in DNA: TGCGCCAGCAGCTTGAGTCAGGACAGCATCTATGGCTACACCTTC. Translated: CASSLSQDSIYGYTF.

The chain employs TRBV29-1 and TRBJ2-7; weak D call: TRBD2 (6 bases). The V gene lost 3 bases and the J gene lost 2 bases, with 11 bases spanning the gap. CDR3 length: 13 residues. CDR1 is SQVTM, CDR2 ANQGSEA, per germline. The CDR3 spells CSVESSATYEQYF. DNA for the CDR3: TGCAGCGTTGAGTCTAGCGCTACCTACGAGCAGTACTTC.

In this sample, this clonotype turned up many times. The V call is TRBV6-2 or TRBV6-3, the J call TRBJ2-7, with D uncertain. Trimming removed 0 bases from V and 6 bases from J, with 3 bases in between. This CDR3 has 11 residues. Germline CDR1 reads MNHEY; CDR2 reads SVGEGT. The DNA for the CDR3 is TGTGCCAGCAGTTACTCCAGCGAGCAGTACTTC. This translates into CASSYSSEQYF.

The chain combines TRBV12-3 or TRBV12-4 with TRBJ2-5, with 9 bases aligning to TRBD2. The CDR3 has 15 amino acids. Trimming at V came to 6 bases and at J to 5 bases, leaving 10 bases not matched to a gene. The CDR3 bases are TGTGCCAGCAGCTATCGGGGACTAGCCATGGAGACCCAGTACTTC. Its protein product is CASSYRGLAMETQYF.

This clonotype was observed a few times. The chain combines TRBV5-1 with TRBJ1-2, with D uncertain. The CDR3 runs 14 residues. With 4 bases removed from V and 4 bases from J, the gap between germline ends came to 14 bases. CDR1 and CDR2 (germline): SGHRS, YFSETQ. The CDR3 DNA reads as TGCGCCAGCAGCCTCGAGCCAGGCTCCTATGGCTACACCTTC. Its protein is CASSLEPGSYGYTF. Supplemented by reference TRBV5-1 and TRBJ1-2, the full variable domain reads KAGVTQTPRYLIKTRGQQVTLSCSPISGHRSVSWYQQTPGQGLQFLFEYFSETQRNKGNFPGRFSGRQFSNSRSEMNVSTLELGDSALYLCASSLEPGSYGYTFGSGTRLTVV.

This clonotype was counted between two and nine times. V is TRBV9 and J is TRBJ2-3; weak D call: TRBD2 (6 bases). Per germline, CDR1 SGDLS and CDR2 YYNGEE. CDR3 length equals 15 residues. Trimming cost V 1 base and J 2 bases, with 11 bases left between them. The CDR3 DNA is TGTGCCAGCAGCGTAAGTAGCGGAACCACAGATACGCAGTATTTT. Amino acid sequence: CASSVSSGTTDTQYF. Full variable domain (outside the CDR3, taken from reference TRBV9 and TRBJ2-3): DSGVTQTPKHLITATGQRVTLRCSPRSGDLSVYWYQQSLDQGLQFLIQYYNGEERAKGNILERFSAQQFPDLHSELNLSSLELGDSALYFCASSVSSGTTDTQYFGPGTRLTVL.

The rearrangement links TRBV27 to TRBJ2-2, with a weak D call TRBD2 (5 bases). Germline V lookup: CDR1 MNHEY, CDR2 SMNVEV (reference sequence). The CDR3 spans 13 residues. V gave up 5 bases and J gave up 3 bases, with 7 bases separating them. The DNA for the CDR3 is TGTGCCAGCAGTAGGACTTACACCGGGGAGCTGTTTTTT. Protein sequence: CASSRTYTGELFF.

CDR3 nucleotide sequence: TGTGCCAGCAGCTTAGCGGACAGAATAGATGGCTACACCTTC. Its protein is CASSLADRIDGYTF. The rearrangement joins TRBV7-9 to TRBJ1-2; possible D gene TRBD1, 6 bases. This CDR3 comprises 14 residues. Germline-derived CDR1 and CDR2 are SEHNR and FQNEAQ (reference sequence). Trimming pared 0 bases from V and 6 bases from J, leaving 11 bases between.

The V call is TRBV6-2 or TRBV6-3, the J call TRBJ1-5; D unresolved. V lost 0 bases and J 2 bases, leaving 14 bases between the germline ends. The germline gives CDR1 MNHEY, CDR2 SVGEGT. The CDR3 has 17 amino acids. The DNA for the CDR3 is TGTGCCAGCAGTTACTCCTACGACGGAGACGGCAATCAGCCCCAGCATTTT. Translated, it gives CASSYSYDGDGNQPQHF.

The V gene is TRBV2, the J gene TRBJ2-2, with D perhaps matching TRBD1 or TRBD2 (5 bases each). This CDR3 spans 15 amino acids. The germline CDR1 and CDR2 sequences are SNHLY and FYNNEI. The germline V and J ends were trimmed by 6 bases and 1 base, with 12 bases remaining between them. In DNA form, the CDR3 reads TGTGCCAGCAGAGTCGGGACCGTGAACACCGGGGAGCTGTTTTTT. As protein: CASRVGTVNTGELFF.